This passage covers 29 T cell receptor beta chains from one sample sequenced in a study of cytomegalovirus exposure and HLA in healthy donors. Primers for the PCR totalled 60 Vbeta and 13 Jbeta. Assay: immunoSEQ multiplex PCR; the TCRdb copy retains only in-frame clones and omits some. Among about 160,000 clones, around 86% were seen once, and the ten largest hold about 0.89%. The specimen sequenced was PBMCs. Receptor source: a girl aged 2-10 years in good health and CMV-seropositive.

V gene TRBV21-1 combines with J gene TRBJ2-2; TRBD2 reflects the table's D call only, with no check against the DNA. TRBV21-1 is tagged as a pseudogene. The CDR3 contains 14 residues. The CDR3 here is CASSNNDGNWELFF. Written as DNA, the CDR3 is TGTGCCAGCAGCAATAATGACGGGAATTGGGAGCTGTTTTTT.

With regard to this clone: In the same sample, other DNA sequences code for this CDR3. The chain's CDR3 is CASSRTPNYGYTF. In DNA form, the CDR3 reads TGTGCCAGCAGTCGGACACCCAACTATGGCTACACCTTC. The V call is TRBV6-5, the J call TRBJ1-2, with a possible D match to TRBD1 (5 bases). Per the germline V gene, CDR1 is MNHEY and CDR2 is SVGAGI. The CDR3 length is 13 residues. V gave up 5 bases and J gave up 2 bases, with 9 bases separating them.

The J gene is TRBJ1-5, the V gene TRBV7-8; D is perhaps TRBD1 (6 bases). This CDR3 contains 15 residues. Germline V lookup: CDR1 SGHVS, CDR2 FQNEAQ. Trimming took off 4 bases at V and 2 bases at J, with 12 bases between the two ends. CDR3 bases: TGTGCCAGCAGCTCTAGACAGGTGGGCAATCAGCCCCAGCATTTT. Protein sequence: CASSSRQVGNQPQHF.

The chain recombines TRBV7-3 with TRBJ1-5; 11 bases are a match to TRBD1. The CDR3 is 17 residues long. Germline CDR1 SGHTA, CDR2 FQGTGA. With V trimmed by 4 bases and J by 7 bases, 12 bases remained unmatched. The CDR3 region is CASSSPSTGTGGQPQHF. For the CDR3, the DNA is TGTGCCAGCAGCTCTCCATCAACGGGGACAGGGGGGCAGCCCCAGCATTTT.

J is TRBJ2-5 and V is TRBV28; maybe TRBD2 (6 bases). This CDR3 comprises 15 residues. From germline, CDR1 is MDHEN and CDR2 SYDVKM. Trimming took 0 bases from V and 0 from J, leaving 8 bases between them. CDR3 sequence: CASSLWGGHQETQYF. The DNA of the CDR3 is TGTGCCAGCAGTTTATGGGGGGGACACCAAGAGACCCAGTACTTC.

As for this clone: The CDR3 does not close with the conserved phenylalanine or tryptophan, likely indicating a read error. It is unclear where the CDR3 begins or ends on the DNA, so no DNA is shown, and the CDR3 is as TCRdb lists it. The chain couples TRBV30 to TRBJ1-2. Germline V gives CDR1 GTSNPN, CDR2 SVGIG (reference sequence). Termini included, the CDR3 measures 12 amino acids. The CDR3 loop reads CAWSGELRNFRS.

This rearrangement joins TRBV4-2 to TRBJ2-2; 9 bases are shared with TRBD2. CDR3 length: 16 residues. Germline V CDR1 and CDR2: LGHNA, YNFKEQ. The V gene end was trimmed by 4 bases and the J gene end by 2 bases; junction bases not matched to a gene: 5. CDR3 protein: CASSLIAGANTGELFF. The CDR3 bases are TGTGCCAGCAGCCTTATAGCGGGAGCAAACACCGGGGAGCTGTTTTTT.

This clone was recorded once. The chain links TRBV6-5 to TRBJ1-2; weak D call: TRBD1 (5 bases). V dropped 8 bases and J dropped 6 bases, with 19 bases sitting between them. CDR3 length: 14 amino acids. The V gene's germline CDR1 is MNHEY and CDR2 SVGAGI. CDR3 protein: CASLGGGGLNGYTF. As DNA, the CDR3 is TGTGCCAGCCTCGGCGGCGGGGGATTAAATGGCTACACCTTC.

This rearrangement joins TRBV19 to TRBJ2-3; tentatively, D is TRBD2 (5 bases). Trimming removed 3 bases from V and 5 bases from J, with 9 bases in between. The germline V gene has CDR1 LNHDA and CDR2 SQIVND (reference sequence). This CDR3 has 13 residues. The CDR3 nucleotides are TGTGCCAGTAGTATTGTGGACTTAGATACGCAGTATTTT. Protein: CASSIVDLDTQYF.

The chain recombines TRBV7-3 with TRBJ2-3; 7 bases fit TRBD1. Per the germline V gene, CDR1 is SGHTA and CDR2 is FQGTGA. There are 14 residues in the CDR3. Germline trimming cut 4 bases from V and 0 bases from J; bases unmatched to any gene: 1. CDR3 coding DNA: TGTGCCAGCAGCTCGACAGGGAGCACAGATACGCAGTATTTT. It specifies CASSSTGSTDTQYF.

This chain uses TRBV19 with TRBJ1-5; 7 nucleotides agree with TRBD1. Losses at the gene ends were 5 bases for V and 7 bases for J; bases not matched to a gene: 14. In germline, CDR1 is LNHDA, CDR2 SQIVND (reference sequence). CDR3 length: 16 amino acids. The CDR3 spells CASSPHPGQSEQPQHF. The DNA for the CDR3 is TGTGCCAGTAGTCCTCACCCGGGACAGTCGGAGCAGCCCCAGCATTTT.

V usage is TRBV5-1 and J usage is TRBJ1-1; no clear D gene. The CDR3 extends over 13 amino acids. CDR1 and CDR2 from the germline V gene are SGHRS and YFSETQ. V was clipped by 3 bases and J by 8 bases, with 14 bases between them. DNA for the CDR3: TGCGCCAGCAGCTCTCCCCGGGTTGCCGAAGCTTTCTTT. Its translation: CASSSPRVAEAFF.

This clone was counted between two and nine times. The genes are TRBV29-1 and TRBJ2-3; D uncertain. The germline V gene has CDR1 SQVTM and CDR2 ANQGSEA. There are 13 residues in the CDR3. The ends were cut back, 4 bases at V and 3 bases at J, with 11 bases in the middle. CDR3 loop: CSVAPTRTDTQYF. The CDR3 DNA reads TGCAGCGTTGCTCCCACGAGAACAGATACGCAGTATTTT.

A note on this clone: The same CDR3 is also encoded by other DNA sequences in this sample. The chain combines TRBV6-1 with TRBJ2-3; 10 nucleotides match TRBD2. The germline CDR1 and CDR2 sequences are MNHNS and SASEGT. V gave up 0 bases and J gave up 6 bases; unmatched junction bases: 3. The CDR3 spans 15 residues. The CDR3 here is CASSEAAGGPDTQYF. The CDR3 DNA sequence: TGTGCCAGCAGTGAAGCAGCGGGAGGGCCGGATACGCAGTATTTT.

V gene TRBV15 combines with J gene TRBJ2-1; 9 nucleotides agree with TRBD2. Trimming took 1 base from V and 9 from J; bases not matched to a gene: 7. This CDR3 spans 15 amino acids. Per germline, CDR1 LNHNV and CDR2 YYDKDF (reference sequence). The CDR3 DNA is TGTGCCACCAGCAGAGCGGCGGGAGGGCCGCGTGAGCAGTTCTTC. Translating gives CATSRAAGGPREQFF.

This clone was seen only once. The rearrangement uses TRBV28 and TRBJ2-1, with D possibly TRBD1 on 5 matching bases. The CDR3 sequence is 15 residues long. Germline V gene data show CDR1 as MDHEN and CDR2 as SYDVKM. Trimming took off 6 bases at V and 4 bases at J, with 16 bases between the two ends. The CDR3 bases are TGTGCCAGCAGCATAAGGGGTTGGCCGTACAATGAGCAGTTCTTC. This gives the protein CASSIRGWPYNEQFF.

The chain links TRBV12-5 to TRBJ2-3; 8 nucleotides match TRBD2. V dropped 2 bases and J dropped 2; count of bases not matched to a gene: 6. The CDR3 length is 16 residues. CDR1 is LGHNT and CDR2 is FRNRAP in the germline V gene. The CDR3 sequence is CASGLFTSGHTDTQYF. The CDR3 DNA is TGTGCTAGTGGTTTGTTCACTAGCGGACACACAGATACGCAGTATTTT.

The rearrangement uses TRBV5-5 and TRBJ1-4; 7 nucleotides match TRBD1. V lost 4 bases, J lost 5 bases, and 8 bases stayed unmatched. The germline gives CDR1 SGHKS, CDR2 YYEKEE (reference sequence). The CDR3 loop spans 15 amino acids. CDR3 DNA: TGTGCCAGCAGCCTCCAGGGACAGCGGAATGAAAAACTGTTTTTT. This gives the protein CASSLQGQRNEKLFF.

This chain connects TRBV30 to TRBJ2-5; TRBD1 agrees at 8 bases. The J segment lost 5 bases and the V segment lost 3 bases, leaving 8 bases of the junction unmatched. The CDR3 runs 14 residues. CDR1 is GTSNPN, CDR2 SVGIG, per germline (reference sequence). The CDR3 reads CAWSTGGLWETQYF. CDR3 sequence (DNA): TGTGCCTGGAGCACAGGGGGTTTGTGGGAGACCCAGTACTTC.

The CDR3 sequence is CASSPLSGGVVEQFF. The CDR3, as DNA: TGTGCCAGCAGCCCTTTGTCGGGGGGAGTGGTTGAGCAGTTCTTC. The chain combines TRBV7-6 with TRBJ2-1; TRBD2 matches 7 bases. The CDR3 is made up of 15 amino acids. Per the germline V gene, CDR1 is SGHVS and CDR2 is FNYEAQ. The V and J ends lost 5 bases and 9 bases, in that order; junction bases with no gene match: 13.

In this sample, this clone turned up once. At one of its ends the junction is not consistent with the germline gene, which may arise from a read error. As DNA, the CDR3 is TGTTCCAGCAGCTTCCCCTACTACGAGCAGTACTTC. Its translation is CSSSFPYYEQYF. The J gene is TRBJ2-7, the V gene TRBV7-9; D gene unclear. The CDR3 totals 12 residues. The germline V gene has CDR1 SEHNR and CDR2 FQNEAQ (reference sequence).

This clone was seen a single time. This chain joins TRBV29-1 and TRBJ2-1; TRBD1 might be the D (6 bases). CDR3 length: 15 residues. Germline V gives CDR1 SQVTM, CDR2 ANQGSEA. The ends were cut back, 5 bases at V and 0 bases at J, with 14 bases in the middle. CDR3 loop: CSVRTALSSYNEQFF. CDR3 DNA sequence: TGCAGCGTTCGGACAGCCTTGAGCTCCTACAATGAGCAGTTCTTC.

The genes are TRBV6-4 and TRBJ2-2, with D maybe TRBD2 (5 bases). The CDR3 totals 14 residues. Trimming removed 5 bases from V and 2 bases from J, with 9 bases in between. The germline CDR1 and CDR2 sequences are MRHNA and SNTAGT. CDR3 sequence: CASSRTGNTGELFF. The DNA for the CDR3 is TGTGCCAGCAGTCGGACTGGCAACACCGGGGAGCTGTTTTTT.

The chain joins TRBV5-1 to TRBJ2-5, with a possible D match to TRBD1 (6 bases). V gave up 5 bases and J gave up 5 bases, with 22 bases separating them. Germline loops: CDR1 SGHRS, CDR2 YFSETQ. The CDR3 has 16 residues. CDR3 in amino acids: CASSHTLGAKWETQYF. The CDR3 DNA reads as TGCGCCAGCAGTCACACGTTGGGGGCGAAGTGGGAGACCCAGTACTTC.

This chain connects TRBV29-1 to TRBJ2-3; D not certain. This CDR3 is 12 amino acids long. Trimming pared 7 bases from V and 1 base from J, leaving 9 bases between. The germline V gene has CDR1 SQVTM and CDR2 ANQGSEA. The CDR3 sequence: CSGESGTDTQYF. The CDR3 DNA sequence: TGCAGCGGCGAGTCGGGCACAGATACGCAGTATTTT.

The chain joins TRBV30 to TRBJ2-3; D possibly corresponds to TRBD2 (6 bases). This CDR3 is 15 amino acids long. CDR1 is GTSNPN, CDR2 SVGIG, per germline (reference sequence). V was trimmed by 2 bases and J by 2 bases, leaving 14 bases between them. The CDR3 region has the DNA TGTGCCTGGAGTAGAGGGACTTCCTACACAGATACGCAGTATTTT. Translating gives CAWSRGTSYTDTQYF.

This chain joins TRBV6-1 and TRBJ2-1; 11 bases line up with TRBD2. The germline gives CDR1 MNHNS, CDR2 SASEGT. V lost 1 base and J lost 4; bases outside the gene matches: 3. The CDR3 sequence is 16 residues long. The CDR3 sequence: CASSEGLAGFYNEQFF. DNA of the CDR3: TGTGCCAGCAGTGAAGGACTAGCGGGATTTTACAATGAGCAGTTCTTC.

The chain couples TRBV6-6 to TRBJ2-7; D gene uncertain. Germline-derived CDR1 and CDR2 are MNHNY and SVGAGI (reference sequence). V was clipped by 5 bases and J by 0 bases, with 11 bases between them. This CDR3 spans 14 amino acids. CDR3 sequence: CASSPDASSYEQYF. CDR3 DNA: TGTGCCAGCAGTCCCGATGCGAGCTCCTACGAGCAGTACTTC.

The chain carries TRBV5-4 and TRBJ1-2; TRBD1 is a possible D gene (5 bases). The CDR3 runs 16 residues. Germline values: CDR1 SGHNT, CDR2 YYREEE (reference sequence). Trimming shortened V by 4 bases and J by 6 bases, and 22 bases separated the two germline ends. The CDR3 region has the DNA TGTGCCAGCAGCCCTACGTTGATCTCGGGGGAGGATGGCTACACCTTC. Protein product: CASSPTLISGEDGYTF.